The 2 T cell receptor beta chains reported below all come from one sample, sequenced in a study of shared clonotypes between healthy human individuals. Assay: immunoSEQ multiplex PCR; the TCRdb copy retains only in-frame clones and omits some. The top ten clones hold 0.36% of a sample with fewer than 2.5 million clones, approximately 93% of them seen once. Sequencing was done on a sample of naive CD4+ T cells from PBMCs. Subset specified: CD45RA+ positively selected. All receptors come from a man aged 18 to 30 in good health. Some clones in this sample may be carry-over from other donors' samples.

This chain connects TRBV5-3 to TRBJ2-1; no reliable D call. TRBV5-3 is designated an ORF whose function remains uncertain. Deletions cut 5 bases from V and 4 bases from J, with 4 bases between. The CDR3 spans 11 residues. CDR3 protein: CARRGYNEQFF. The CDR3 DNA follows: TGTGCCAGAAGAGGGTACAATGAGCAGTTCTTC.

This chain links TRBV7-3 with TRBJ2-5, with 9 bases identical to TRBD1. The V segment lost 5 bases and the J segment 1 base; nucleotides outside the gene matches: 11. The CDR3 has 17 residues. Germline loops: CDR1 SGHTA, CDR2 FQGTGA. The CDR3: CASSPNPGQGIQETQYF. Here the CDR3 DNA reads TGTGCCAGCAGCCCGAATCCGGGACAGGGAATCCAAGAGACCCAGTACTTC.